This TCR beta chain was sequenced in a study of graft-versus-host responses after intestinal transplantation. Study-level findings and limits: Marrow from the recipient contained GvH clones, some of which had appeared first in ileum or blood.

Of note for this clone: Its antigen is undetermined.

J gave up 6 bases and V 3 bases, and 9 bases lay outside the gene matches. This CDR3 contains 15 residues. CDR1 is MDHEN and CDR2 is SYDVKM in the germline V gene. Sequencing used immunoSEQ multiplex PCR; TCRdb keeps in-frame clones, though not all of them. The sample holds around 95,000 clones, about 90% seen once. The chain combines TRBV28 with TRBJ1-2; 8 bases align to TRBD1. The source material was unstimulated CD4+ T cells sorted from spleen or lymph node cells, sampled before transplant. The receptor was isolated from a human donor who was the organ donor for an intestinal transplant. CDR3 region: CASSLGRGRFDGYTF. The CDR3 DNA follows: TGTGCCAGCAGTTTGGGCAGGGGGCGGTTTGATGGCTACACCTTC.